The rows below give T cell receptor beta chains drawn from one sample of a study of blood T cell repertoires in COVID-19. TCRdb's copy holds only in-frame clones and misses some; the assay was immunoSEQ multiplex PCR. The repertoire holds 25,000 to 35,000 clones, with roughly 89% as singletons. The sample comprised peripheral blood. Every receptor here comes from a human donor with acute or convalescent COVID-19. The donor label of this sample is uncertain. CDR3s include the opening cysteine and the closing phenylalanine or tryptophan. A D gene is named only where the DNA matches it firmly. Rows may omit the clone size; those that give it use once, few, many or a size class.

clone_size	cdr3_length	j_call	v_call	d_call	cdr3_nt	cdr3_aa
-	15	TRBJ1-2	TRBV29-1	-	TGCAGCGTTGAAGTTAATCGAGCTGAGAACTATGGCTACACCTTC	CSVEVNRAENYGYTF
-	15	TRBJ2-7	TRBV5-4	-	TGTGCCAGCAGCAAGCAAAGTAGGGGGACCTACGAGCAGTACTTC	CASSKQSRGTYEQYF
-	13	TRBJ2-1	TRBV5-1	-	TGCGCCAGCATGGTAACAGGTGGGAATGAGCAGTTCTTC	CASMVTGGNEQFF
-	18	TRBJ2-1	TRBV30	TRBD2	TGTGCCTGGAGTCGACGGACTAGCGGACAGCGCCCCTACAATGAGCAGTTCTTC	CAWSRRTSGQRPYNEQFF
-	14	TRBJ1-1	TRBV18	TRBD1	TGTGCCAGCTCCGACAGGGGGCGCGGAACTGAAGCTTTCTTT	CASSDRGRGTEAFF
-	15	TRBJ1-2	TRBV5-4	TRBD1	TGTGCCAGCAGCTTCTACAGGGGGCCTATCTATGGCTACACCTTC	CASSFYRGPIYGYTF
-	13	TRBJ1-1	TRBV7-3	-	TGTGCCAGCAGCTTATCCGTGAACACTGAAGCTTTCTTT	CASSLSVNTEAFF
-	16	TRBJ1-6	TRBV15	-	TGTGCCACCAGCAGAGATTTCAGTTTCTATAATTCACCCCTCCACTTT	CATSRDFSFYNSPLHF
-	14	TRBJ1-2	TRBV6-6	-	TGTGCCAGCAGTACCAGGGATCCCAACTATGGCTACACCTTC	CASSTRDPNYGYTF
-	14	TRBJ2-1	TRBV29-1	TRBD2	TGCAGCGCCACTAGCGGGGGGGTGGTCAATGAGCAGTTCTTC	CSATSGGVVNEQFF
-	13	TRBJ2-7	TRBV6-5	TRBD2	TGTGCCACCAGGGGACTAGACACCTACGAGCAGTACTTC	CATRGLDTYEQYF
-	14	TRBJ2-7	TRBV30	TRBD2	TGTGCCTGGAACTCGGGACTAGCGGGATACGAGCAGTACTTC	CAWNSGLAGYEQYF
-	16	TRBJ1-2	TRBV7-8	-	TGTGCCAGCGCACAGCCCTTACCGGGAGCAGGCTATGGCTACACCTTC	CASAQPLPGAGYGYTF
-	15	TRBJ1-2	TRBV4-1	TRBD1	TGCGCCAGCAGCCTGGGACAGGGGAACAACTATGGCTACACCTTC	CASSLGQGNNYGYTF
-	12	TRBJ2-7	TRBV10-2	-	TGCGCCAGCAGTGAATGGTCAGGCGAGCAGTACTTC	CASSEWSGEQYF
-	13	TRBJ1-5	TRBV19	TRBD1	TGTGCCAGCAATGACAGGGTCAATCAGCCCCAGCATTTT	CASNDRVNQPQHF
-	12	TRBJ2-7	TRBV29-1	TRBD1	TGCAGCGTGCGGACAGGAGCCTACGAGCAGTACTTC	CSVRTGAYEQYF
once	14	TRBJ2-7	TRBV7-2	-	TGTGCCAGCAGCTTAAATCTGGGGGGTTACGAGCAGTACTTC	CASSLNLGGYEQYF
-	14	TRBJ2-2	TRBV19	-	TGTGCCAGTAGTTGGGGGCGTCGGACCGGGGAGCTGTTTTTT	CASSWGRRTGELFF
-	15	TRBJ2-1	TRBV11-2	TRBD2	TGTGCCAGCAGCACCTCGGCTAGCGGATACAATGAGCAGTTCTTC	CASSTSASGYNEQFF
few	15	TRBJ2-1	TRBV2	TRBD2	TGTGCCAGCATGGACGGACTAGCGAAAGTCAATGAGCAGTTCTTC	CASMDGLAKVNEQFF
-	14	TRBJ2-7	TRBV24-1	TRBD1	TGTGCCACCAGTCGGACAGGGATTTGGGGGGAGCAGTACTTC	CATSRTGIWGEQYF
once	15	TRBJ1-1	TRBV3-1/TRBV3-2	-	TGTGCCAGCAGCCAATTAGACAGGCCCAACACTGAAGCTTTCTTT	CASSQLDRPNTEAFF
-	17	TRBJ2-3	TRBV7-8	TRBD2	TGTGCCAGCAGCCCGAGGGGGGCTAGCGGGAGCACAGATACGCAGTATTTT	CASSPRGASGSTDTQYF
-	14	TRBJ1-1	TRBV3-1/TRBV3-2	TRBD1	TGTGCCAGCAGTTACCGGGACAGGGCCACTGAAGCTTTCTTT	CASSYRDRATEAFF
-	13	TRBJ1-2	TRBV25-1	-	TGTGCCAGCAGTGAGGGCAGGAACTATGGCTACACCTTC	CASSEGRNYGYTF
-	15	TRBJ1-1	TRBV9	TRBD1	TGTGCCAGCAGCGCTAGACAGGGTCAAAACACTGAAGCTTTCTTT	CASSARQGQNTEAFF
-	16	TRBJ1-5	TRBV19	-	TGTGCCAGTACAAGGGGCTGGGGAGGAAGCAATCAGCCCCAGCATTTT	CASTRGWGGSNQPQHF
-	15	TRBJ2-2	TRBV5-1	-	TGCGCCAGCAGCCCAGGGGCCCCCGTGGCCGGGGAGCTGTTTTTT	CASSPGAPVAGELFF
-	14	TRBJ1-4	TRBV19	-	TGTGCCACTAGCTCCACAGGCGCTAATGAAAAACTGTTTTTT	CATSSTGANEKLFF
-	15	TRBJ2-7	TRBV3-1/TRBV3-2	TRBD2	TGTGCCAGCAGCCAAATGGGCGGGGGGGCCGAAGAGCAGTACTTC	CASSQMGGGAEEQYF
-	15	TRBJ1-6	TRBV6-5	-	TGTGCCAGCAGAACGCGGGGTTCCTATAATTCACCCCTCCACTTT	CASRTRGSYNSPLHF
-	14	TRBJ1-3	TRBV7-2	-	TGTGCCAGCAGCTTATTCAGGGCAGAAAACACCATATATTTT	CASSLFRAENTIYF
-	15	TRBJ2-5	TRBV19	-	TGTGCCAGTAGTATAGATCCCCGGAGACAAGAGACCCAGTACTTC	CASSIDPRRQETQYF
once	17	TRBJ1-4	TRBV7-2	TRBD1	TGTGCCAGCAGCTCCACCGGGACAGGGTCTGGTAATGAAAAACTGTTTTTT	CASSSTGTGSGNEKLFF
-	16	TRBJ2-2	TRBV18	TRBD1	TGTGCCAGCTCACCCGGGACAGGGTCGAACACCGGGGAGCTGTTTTTT	CASSPGTGSNTGELFF
-	15	TRBJ2-7	TRBV18	TRBD2	TGTGCCAGCTCACCGGTACTAGCGGGGACCTACGAGCAGTACTTC	CASSPVLAGTYEQYF
-	14	TRBJ1-5	TRBV6-2/TRBV6-3	TRBD1	TGTGCCAGCAGTGCCAGGGGGTACAATCAGCCCCAGCATTTT	CASSARGYNQPQHF
-	13	TRBJ1-2	TRBV5-1	TRBD1	TGCGCCAGCAGCGCGGGACAGACCTATGGCTACACCTTC	CASSAGQTYGYTF
-	15	TRBJ2-3	TRBV7-9	TRBD1	TGTGCCAGCAGCTTACCAGGGGGCAGGACAGATACGCAGTATTTT	CASSLPGGRTDTQYF
-	13	TRBJ2-5	TRBV6-5	-	TGTGCCAGCAGTTCAGGGGAGGGAGAGACCCAGTACTTC	CASSSGEGETQYF
-	15	TRBJ1-6	TRBV5-1	-	TGCGCCAGCAGCTTGGTCCGCGGGTATAATTCACCCCTCCACTTT	CASSLVRGYNSPLHF
-	15	TRBJ2-3	TRBV7-2	-	TGTGCCAGCAGGCTTGGGGCAGGGGGCACAGATACGCAGTATTTT	CASRLGAGGTDTQYF
-	15	TRBJ1-5	TRBV6-1	TRBD1	TGTGCCAGCAGTGAAGGACAGGGGCCCGGGGAGCCCCAGCATTTT	CASSEGQGPGEPQHF
-	13	TRBJ1-5	TRBV5-1	TRBD1	TGCGCCAGCAGCTACGACAGGGGCCAGCCCCAGCATTTT	CASSYDRGQPQHF
-	14	TRBJ1-1	TRBV11-2	TRBD1	TGTGCCAGCAGCGAATCAGGGGGGCACACTGAAGCTTTCTTT	CASSESGGHTEAFF